This T cell receptor (beta chain) was captured in a study of blood T cell repertoires in COVID-19. For the study at large: The origin of the acute and convalescent COVID-19 samples was the United States, Italy and Spain. T cells, B-cell-depleted T cells, or PBMCs supplied cDNA or gDNA.

CDR3 length: 14 residues. V lost 5 bases, J lost 1 base, and 12 bases lay in between. Germline lookup yields CDR1 LNHDA and CDR2 SQIVND (reference sequence). Original data processing: Amplification with reference gene primers provided the estimates of nucleated cell counts. Clones were sequenced by immunoSEQ multiplex PCR, and TCRdb holds only the in-frame ones, with some missing. V and J calls and clone size are as listed in that table; D and trimming were resolved from the DNA. The repertoire holds roughly 100,000 clones, with 78% as singletons. This chain links TRBV19 with TRBJ2-7; D is ambiguous. Sequencing was done on a sample of peripheral blood. This receptor was obtained from a man aged 55 to 70 with active or convalescent COVID-19. The CDR3 here is CASSSLTNSYEQYF. CDR3 nucleotide sequence: TGTGCCAGTAGTTCCCTGACAAATTCCTACGAGCAGTACTTC.